The TCR beta chain described here comes from a study of cytomegalovirus exposure and HLA in healthy donors. Study-wide findings and caveats: Most TCRs appeared rarely, but some public TCRs recurred in many donors. Through in vitro validation, a few CMV-associated chains were shown to be specific for CMV antigens.

CDR3 length: 14 amino acids. After removal of 5 bases from V and 9 bases from J, the junction contained 10 bases not matched to a gene. Germline V gene sequence: CDR1 MNHEY, CDR2 SVGAGI. The assay was immunoSEQ multiplex PCR, and TCRdb's table has in-frame clones only and misses some. This table has some 49,000 clones, 94% appearing once. To note about this clone: Its antigen is not identified.

Donors came from a validation cohort of over a hundred subjects, distinct from the first 666-subject cohort. This TCR derives from a woman aged 18 to 35 in good health and CMV-seropositive. Sequenced input: PBMCs. The chain carries TRBV6-5 and TRBJ2-1; 7 bases fit TRBD1. The CDR3 DNA reads as TGTGCCAGCAGTCCCGGGACAGAGACAAGTGAGCAGTTCTTC. Amino acid sequence: CASSPGTETSEQFF.